The 17 T cell receptor beta chains below all came from one sample that was sequenced in a study of shared T cell receptors in the human thymus. Assay used: immunoSEQ multiplex PCR; TCRdb lists only in-frame clones, some missing. The sample gives roughly 500,000 clones, around 78% of which show up once; more than 0.01% is in the top ten. These data are also associated with another study on human thymus T cells.

The source material was thymocytes. These TCRs come from a boy younger than two with a congenital heart defect.

The chain carries TRBV11-2 and TRBJ2-7; TRBD2 matches at 10 bases. With V trimmed by 5 bases and J by 0 bases, 10 bases remained unmatched. This CDR3 is 17 amino acids long. From germline, CDR1 is SGHAT and CDR2 FQNNGV. The CDR3 DNA is TGTGCCAGCAGCGTGAGCGGGAGGGCCCCGAGCTCCTACGAGCAGTACTTC. Translation: CASSVSGRAPSSYEQYF.

The CDR3 is CASSLGVITSSGNTIYF. Here the CDR3 DNA reads TGTGCCAGCAGCTTAGGCGTCATCACCTCCTCTGGAAACACCATATATTTT. This sequence joins TRBV7-8 and TRBJ1-3; unclear D gene. The ends were cut back, 1 base at V and 0 bases at J, with 13 bases in the middle. CDR1 is SGHVS and CDR2 is FQNEAQ in the germline V gene. The CDR3 totals 17 residues.

V usage is TRBV28 and J usage is TRBJ2-2; 7 nucleotides align to TRBD2. The CDR3 is made up of 15 amino acids. CDR1 and CDR2 from the germline V gene are MDHEN and SYDVKM. V was pared by 3 bases and J by 6 bases, with 7 bases of the junction left unmatched. This chain's CDR3 is CASSLGRARSGELFF. The CDR3 DNA follows: TGTGCCAGCAGTTTGGGGAGGGCAAGGTCCGGGGAGCTGTTTTTT.

This chain joins TRBV28 and TRBJ1-2; 9 positions match TRBD1. This CDR3 region has 13 residues. Trimming took 6 bases from V and 8 from J; bases not matched to a gene: 7. Germline V gene lookup returns CDR1 MDHEN and CDR2 SYDVKM. The CDR3 nucleotides read TGTGCCAGCAGCCCCACAGGGGGCCAGGGCTACACCTTC. It translates to CASSPTGGQGYTF.

This clone was recorded a few times. The rearrangement links TRBV18 to TRBJ2-4; D unresolved. This CDR3 is built from 15 residues. CDR1 is KGHSH, CDR2 LQKENI, per germline. V was trimmed by 3 bases and J by 0 bases, leaving 9 bases between them. CDR3 protein: CASSPPRIAKNIQYF. The CDR3 DNA sequence: TGTGCCAGCTCACCTCCTAGGATAGCCAAAAACATTCAGTACTTC.

The V gene is TRBV27, the J gene TRBJ2-7; perhaps TRBD2 as D (7 bases). This CDR3 contains 15 residues. Germline V gene lookup returns CDR1 MNHEY and CDR2 SMNVEV (reference sequence). V lost 5 bases and J 5 bases, leaving 19 bases between the germline ends. The chain's CDR3 is CASSPGGREIDEQYF. The CDR3 bases are TGTGCCAGCAGTCCCGGGGGGCGGGAGATTGACGAGCAGTACTTC.

There are a few counts of this clone. This sequence joins TRBV5-1 and TRBJ1-1; D uncertain. Trimming took off 2 bases at V and 2 bases at J, with 7 bases between the two ends. CDR3 length equals 13 residues. Looked up from germline, CDR1 is SGHRS and CDR2 is YFSETQ. CDR3 sequence: CASSLLFNTEAFF. For the CDR3, the DNA is TGCGCCAGCAGCTTACTCTTCAACACTGAAGCTTTCTTT.

CDR3 nucleotide sequence: TGTGCCAGCAGTGTGAGAGCGGACACAGATACGCAGTATTTT. Its translation is CASSVRADTDTQYF. The chain employs TRBV2 and TRBJ2-3; TRBD2 is a possible D gene (5 bases). The V end was cut by 4 bases, the J end by 2 bases, with 10 bases between. Germline CDR1 is SNHLY and CDR2 is FYNNEI. CDR3 size: 14 residues. Supplemented by reference TRBV2 and TRBJ2-3, the full variable domain reads EPEVTQTPSHQVTQMGQEVILRCVPISNHLYFYWYRQILGQKVEFLVSFYNNEISEKSEIFDDQFSVERPDGSNFTLKIRSTKLEDSAMYFCASSVRADTDTQYFGPGTRLTVL.

This CDR3 is CTSIPGGWNYTF. The CDR3 DNA is TGCACCAGCATCCCGGGAGGTTGGAACTACACCTTC. The chain joins TRBV1 to TRBJ1-2. TRBV1 is tagged as a pseudogene. This CDR3 has 12 residues.

This chain connects TRBV25-1 to TRBJ2-7, with 10 bases matching TRBD1. V trimming: 2 bases; J trimming: 2 bases; junction bases outside the gene matches: 9. CDR3 size: 17 residues. Germline assignment: CDR1 MGHDK and CDR2 SYGVNS. CDR3 nucleotides: TGTGCCAGCAGTGAAGGGGCGCGGGACAGGGGAACCTACGAGCAGTACTTC. This encodes CASSEGARDRGTYEQYF.

This chain links TRBV7-9 with TRBJ2-7, with D possibly matching TRBD1 (6 bases). The CDR3 covers 17 residues. Germline V gene data show CDR1 as SEHNR and CDR2 as FQNEAQ (reference sequence). V was clipped by 5 bases and J by 1 base, with 21 bases between them. In DNA, the CDR3 is TGTGCCAGCAGCCCCCCACCCGGGACACTTATATCCTACGAGCAGTACTTC. Its translation: CASSPPPGTLISYEQYF.

The chain carries TRBV6-1 and TRBJ2-7; 7 bases line up with TRBD2. The CDR3 spans 14 residues. Per germline, CDR1 MNHNS and CDR2 SASEGT. J lost 3 bases, V lost 3 bases, and 5 bases had no gene match. This CDR3 is CASSEASGYYEQYF. The CDR3 region has the DNA TGTGCCAGCAGTGAGGCTAGCGGTTACTACGAGCAGTACTTC.

The J gene is TRBJ1-1, the V gene TRBV19; 9 bases agree with TRBD1. V lost 9 bases and J lost 7; bases outside the gene matches: 9. There are 13 residues in the CDR3. Germline V gene data show CDR1 as LNHDA and CDR2 as SQIVND (reference sequence). In nucleotides, the CDR3 is TGTGCCAGCACAGGGGGCGAGGGTAATGAAGCTTTCTTT. Translated: CASTGGEGNEAFF.

The chain uses TRBV15 and TRBJ2-1; tentatively, D is TRBD2 (7 bases). The length of the CDR3 is 17 residues. The V end was cut by 7 bases, the J end by 9 bases, with 28 bases between. Germline V gives CDR1 LNHNV, CDR2 YYDKDF (reference sequence). This chain's CDR3 is CATKQRGGRKGETEQFF. For the CDR3, the DNA is TGTGCCACCAAACAGAGGGGGGGCCGAAAGGGAGAAACTGAGCAGTTCTTC.

V and J are TRBV5-6 and TRBJ2-2; 11 positions agree with TRBD2. The V and J ends lost 0 bases and 2 bases, in that order; junction bases with no gene match: 6. This CDR3 has 18 amino acids. Germline-derived CDR1 and CDR2 are SGHDT and YYEEEE. Here the CDR3 reads CASSLGLAGGPNTGELFF. CDR3 DNA sequence: TGTGCCAGCAGCTTGGGTTTAGCGGGAGGGCCTAACACCGGGGAGCTGTTTTTT.

The chain carries TRBV19 and TRBJ2-1, with 8 bases lining up with TRBD2. V gave up 0 bases and J gave up 4 bases; unmatched junction bases: 5. Germline CDR1 reads LNHDA; CDR2 reads SQIVND (reference sequence). The CDR3 length is 16 residues. CDR3 nucleotides: TGTGCCAGTAGTATAGAGAGCGGGAGTTCGTACAATGAGCAGTTCTTC. Translating it yields CASSIESGSSYNEQFF. Supplemented by reference TRBV19 and TRBJ2-1, the full variable domain reads DGGITQSPKYLFRKEGQNVTLSCEQNLNHDAMYWYRQDPGQGLRLIYYSQIVNDFQKGDIAEGYSVSREKKESFPLTVTSAQKNPTAFYLCASSIESGSSYNEQFFGPGTRLTVL.

V and J are TRBV5-4 and TRBJ2-4, with 7 nucleotides matching TRBD2. The V gene end was trimmed by 0 bases and the J gene end by 2 bases; junction bases not matched to a gene: 2. The CDR3 runs 15 residues. Germline values: CDR1 SGHNT, CDR2 YYREEE (reference sequence). CDR3 in amino acids: CASSLERGPKNIQYF. Here the CDR3 DNA reads TGTGCCAGCAGCTTGGAGCGGGGACCCAAAAACATTCAGTACTTC.